Shown below are 31 T cell receptor beta chains from a single sample sequenced in a study of T-cell memory formation after mild COVID-19. TCRdb redid the calling of the 5' RACE reads with MiXCR, one entry per CDR3 protein. This table holds more than 350,000 distinct CDR3 sequences, about a sixth found once. Sequencing was done on a sample of PBMCs or a T cell subset sorted from them (not recorded which). These receptors came from a young man who had mild COVID-19 (a few samples of this study predate the infection). Cell type and time point are not known.

This clonotype appeared many times. J is TRBJ2-3 and V is TRBV6-1; 13 bases agree with TRBD2. Trimming at V came to 5 bases and at J to 4 bases, leaving 0 bases not matched to a gene. Per germline, CDR1 MNHNS and CDR2 SASEGT. The CDR3 contains 14 residues. As DNA, the CDR3 is TGTGCCAGCAGTACTAGCGGGGGGGCAGATACGCAGTATTTT. Translating it yields CASSTSGGADTQYF.

The V gene is TRBV5-8, the J gene TRBJ1-1; TRBD1 aligns across 9 bases. The V gene end was trimmed by 2 bases and the J gene end by 4 bases; junction bases not matched to a gene: 3. CDR3 length: 14 residues. Germline V lookup: CDR1 SGHTS, CDR2 YDEGEE. For the CDR3, the DNA is TGTGCCAGCAGCTTTGGGACAGGGTCCACTGAAGCTTTCTTT. Translating gives CASSFGTGSTEAFF.

This clonotype was seen a handful of times. The rearrangement joins TRBV7-2 to TRBJ2-7, with a possible D match to TRBD1 (6 bases). Germline V gives CDR1 SGHTA, CDR2 FQGNSA. The V end lost 3 bases, the J end lost 7 bases, and 16 bases lay between the germline ends. The CDR3 is 14 residues long. The CDR3 DNA is TGTGCCAGCAGCTTGAGCCCTGGGGGCAGTGAGCAGTACGTC. It yields the protein CASSLSPGGSEQYV.

The chain joins TRBV7-9 to TRBJ1-4; D unresolved. This CDR3 is 13 amino acids long. Trimming took off 5 bases at V and 7 bases at J, with 11 bases between the two ends. Germline assignment: CDR1 SEHNR and CDR2 FQNEAQ (reference sequence). CDR3 nucleotide sequence: TGTGCCAGCAGCCCCGGGAGCTCTGAAAAACTGTTTTTT. It codes for CASSPGSSEKLFF.

This clonotype was found a few times. The V call is TRBV19, the J call TRBJ1-2, with D maybe TRBD1 (5 bases). V was shortened by 8 bases and J by 7 bases, with 14 bases between the two germline ends. The CDR3 has 12 amino acids. Germline-derived CDR1 and CDR2 are LNHDA and SQIVND (reference sequence). CDR3 bases: TGTGCCAGTCATAGGCGTACAGGTGGCTACACCTTC. This codes for CASHRRTGGYTF.

This clonotype was counted a few times. The rearrangement joins TRBV29-1 to TRBJ1-1; weak D call: TRBD1 (6 bases). CDR1 and CDR2 (germline): SQVTM, ANQGSEA. Trimming removed 6 bases at V and 0 bases at J, with 11 bases between. The CDR3 contains 13 residues. CDR3 region: CSVGAFVNTEAFF. The CDR3 DNA follows: TGCAGCGTGGGGGCCTTTGTGAACACTGAAGCTTTCTTT.

This clonotype showed up just a few times. The chain combines TRBV7-2 with TRBJ2-5; D gene ambiguous. The CDR3 is made up of 15 amino acids. Germline CDR1 reads SGHTA; CDR2 reads FQGNSA. V lost 7 bases, J lost 0 bases, and 15 bases lay in between. The CDR3 nucleotides are TGTGCCAGCACAAGGCACTACCGGTACCAAGAGACCCAGTACTTC. Residues: CASTRHYRYQETQYF.

This clonotype was picked up a small number of times. The chain carries TRBV18 and TRBJ1-2; D is perhaps TRBD1 (5 bases). V lost 3 bases and J lost 7, with 12 bases in between. The CDR3 runs 13 residues. Looked up from germline, CDR1 is KGHSH and CDR2 is LQKENI. CDR3 residues: CASSPTGATGYTF. The CDR3 nucleotides are TGTGCCAGCTCACCTACCGGGGCTACTGGCTACACCTTC.

This clonotype was detected many times. The chain employs TRBV7-2 and TRBJ1-2; possibly TRBD1 for D (6 bases). Trimming removed 8 bases from V and 4 bases from J, with 14 bases in between. The CDR3 extends over 13 amino acids. The V gene's germline CDR1 is SGHTA and CDR2 FQGNSA. The CDR3 sequence is CASEAGGLYGYTF. CDR3 DNA: TGTGCCAGCGAGGCCGGGGGGCTCTATGGCTACACCTTC. The full variable domain, in which reference TRBV7-2 and TRBJ1-2 provide the parts outside the CDR3, is GAGVSQSPSNKVTEKGKDVELRCDPISGHTALYWYRQSLGQGLEFLIYFQGNSAPDKSGLPSDRFSAERTGGSVSTLTIQRTQQEDSAVYLCASEAGGLYGYTFGSGTRLTVV.

The CDR3 DNA sequence: TGCAGTGCGTCCCCCGGGACAGGGGGCGATGAGCAGTTCTTC. Protein: CSASPGTGGDEQFF. This chain connects TRBV20-1 to TRBJ2-1; TRBD1 agrees at 12 bases. J lost 8 bases, V lost 6 bases, and 8 bases had no gene match. CDR1 and CDR2 (germline): DFQATT, SNEGSKA (reference sequence). This CDR3 has 14 residues.

There are a few counts of this clonotype. This chain uses TRBV7-2 with TRBJ2-1; TRBD2 agrees at 9 bases. This CDR3 contains 15 residues. The V gene's germline CDR1 is SGHTA and CDR2 FQGNSA. After removal of 3 bases from V and 8 bases from J, the junction contained 8 bases not matched to a gene. CDR3 bases: TGTGCCAGCAGCTTCAGTTTAGCGGGGGTTTATGAGCAGTTCTTC. Residues: CASSFSLAGVYEQFF.

This clonotype showed up just a few times. CDR3 region: CASSQDSSGDDEQYF. CDR3 sequence (DNA): TGTGCCAGCAGCCAAGATTCGAGCGGGGACGACGAGCAGTACTTC. This chain joins TRBV4-2 and TRBJ2-7, with 7 bases lining up with TRBD2. CDR1 and CDR2 from the germline V gene are LGHNA and YNFKEQ. This CDR3 is built from 15 residues. Trimming removed 0 bases from V and 5 bases from J; junction bases left unmatched: 7.

V gene TRBV7-2 combines with J gene TRBJ2-2; D uncertain. Germline V gene data show CDR1 as SGHTA and CDR2 as FQGNSA. CDR3 length: 13 residues. Trimming removed 2 bases from V and 6 bases from J, with 7 bases in between. The CDR3 loop reads CASSLKGSGELFF. The CDR3 DNA follows: TGTGCCAGCAGCTTAAAGGGATCCGGGGAGCTGTTTTTT.

V usage is TRBV27 and J usage is TRBJ1-2; D gene uncertain. V was pared by 6 bases and J by 8 bases, with 16 bases between. The CDR3 is 13 amino acids. The V gene's germline CDR1 is MNHEY and CDR2 SMNVEV (reference sequence). The CDR3 protein is CASRPNGPGGYTF. The CDR3 region has the DNA TGTGCCAGCAGGCCCAATGGACCTGGGGGCTACACCTTC.

The chain employs TRBV11-2 and TRBJ2-1; D not resolved. Between the trimmed V and J ends, which lost 0 bases and 6 bases, there was a span of 12 bases. Per the germline V gene, CDR1 is SGHAT and CDR2 is FQNNGV. This CDR3 is 15 amino acids long. As DNA, the CDR3 is TGTGCCAGCAGCTTAGACCTCTCGGTGGGCAATGAGCAGTTCTTC. Protein: CASSLDLSVGNEQFF.

This clonotype was observed a handful of times. The CDR3 sequence: CASSPGQATTDTQYF. Here the CDR3 DNA reads TGTGCCAGCAGCCCGGGACAGGCTACCACAGATACGCAGTATTTT. This chain joins TRBV7-9 and TRBJ2-3; 8 nucleotides align to TRBD1. With 5 bases clipped from V and 2 bases from J, the junction kept 6 bases outside the gene matches. The CDR3 loop spans 15 amino acids. Germline V gene sequence: CDR1 SEHNR, CDR2 FQNEAQ (reference sequence).

The gene calls are TRBV4-3 and TRBJ2-6; TRBD2 agrees at 13 bases. The junction had 1 base not matched to a gene; V was cut back by 2 bases and J by 0 bases. The CDR3 sequence is 18 residues long. Germline values: CDR1 LGHNA, CDR2 YSLEER. The CDR3 sequence: CASSQRLAGGSGANVLTF. CDR3 nucleotide sequence: TGCGCCAGCAGCCAAAGACTAGCGGGGGGCTCTGGGGCCAACGTCCTGACTTTC.

The chain employs TRBV7-3 and TRBJ2-1; TRBD2 is a possible D gene (5 bases). CDR1 is SGHTA, CDR2 FQGTGA, per germline. This CDR3 has 13 amino acids. V lost 4 bases and J 6 bases, leaving 10 bases between the germline ends. The CDR3 sequence: CASSSGFFNEQFF. CDR3 nucleotides: TGTGCCAGCAGCTCGGGATTTTTCAATGAGCAGTTCTTC.

V gene TRBV7-2 combines with J gene TRBJ2-5; no definite D call. Per the germline V gene, CDR1 is SGHTA and CDR2 is FQGNSA. The CDR3 is 14 residues long. With 2 bases removed from V and 4 bases from J, the gap between germline ends came to 11 bases. The CDR3 sequence is CASSLSRSSETQYF. DNA of the CDR3: TGTGCCAGCAGCTTAAGTAGGAGCTCAGAGACCCAGTACTTC.

DNA of the CDR3: TGTGCCAGCAGTGAACGGACAGGGCCCTACAATGAGCAGTTCTTC. Amino acid sequence: CASSERTGPYNEQFF. The chain employs TRBV2 and TRBJ2-1, with TRBD1 matching over 8 bases. Germline loops: CDR1 SNHLY, CDR2 FYNNEI. The CDR3 spans 15 residues. V trimming: 2 bases; J trimming: 2 bases; junction bases outside the gene matches: 2.

The rearrangement joins TRBV15 to TRBJ2-7; possibly TRBD1 or TRBD2 for D (6 bases each). The V and J ends lost 0 bases and 2 bases respectively, with 14 bases between them. The germline V gene encodes CDR1 LNHNV and CDR2 YYDKDF (reference sequence). The CDR3 runs 16 residues. The CDR3 coding sequence is TGTGCCACCAGCAGAGATCGGGGGCAGATACCCTACGAGCAGTACTTC. Its translation: CATSRDRGQIPYEQYF.

This clonotype was recorded a few times. The rearrangement uses TRBV6-2 or TRBV6-3 and TRBJ1-2; a possible D gene is TRBD1 (6 bases). This CDR3 has 12 amino acids. Looked up from germline, CDR1 is MNHEY and CDR2 is SVGEGT. V gave up 7 bases and J gave up 7 bases, with 13 bases separating them. The CDR3 nucleotides are TGTGCCAGCACAACAGGGTCAATTGGCTACACCTTC. Its protein is CASTTGSIGYTF.

V is TRBV18 and J is TRBJ2-7; tentative D call: TRBD2 (7 bases). The V gene's germline CDR1 is KGHSH and CDR2 LQKENI. The CDR3 extends over 13 amino acids. Trimming took 4 bases from V and 3 from J, leaving 10 bases between them. The CDR3 here is CASSRGGVYEQYF. Here the CDR3 DNA reads TGTGCCAGCTCACGAGGGGGGGTCTACGAGCAGTACTTC.

The chain has TRBV6-6 and TRBJ1-1; D is uncertain. Germline CDR1 and CDR2: MNHNY and SVGAGI (reference sequence). V dropped 3 bases and J dropped 11 bases, with 13 bases sitting between them. The length of the CDR3 is 12 residues. The CDR3 spells CASSYRVGFAFF. CDR3 bases: TGTGCCAGCAGTTATCGGGTGGGCTTCGCTTTCTTT.

The chain has TRBV3-1 and TRBJ2-2; no clear D. The CDR3 has 13 amino acids. V was shortened by 4 bases and J by 5 bases, with 8 bases between the two germline ends. Germline CDR1 and CDR2: LGHDT and YNNKEL (reference sequence). CDR3 sequence: CASSPPKTGELFF. CDR3 coding DNA: TGTGCCAGCAGCCCTCCCAAAACCGGGGAGCTGTTTTTT.

This clonotype showed up just a few times. The rearrangement links TRBV12-3 or TRBV12-4 to TRBJ1-5; unclear D gene. The CDR3 runs to 13 residues. V was pared by 1 base and J by 5 bases, with 6 bases between. CDR3: CASSLDQDQPQHF. As DNA, the CDR3 is TGTGCCAGCAGTTTAGACCAGGATCAGCCCCAGCATTTT.

This clonotype was seen a handful of times. The chain carries TRBV6-5 and TRBJ1-1; tentative D call: TRBD1 (6 bases). Looked up from germline, CDR1 is MNHEY and CDR2 is SVGAGI. CDR3 length: 15 amino acids. The V gene lost 2 bases and the J gene lost 4 bases, with 14 bases spanning the gap. CDR3 DNA: TGTGCCAGCAGTTACGTTGGGGGCCTAGGCACTGAAGCTTTCTTT. Protein product: CASSYVGGLGTEAFF.

The rearrangement uses TRBV9 and TRBJ1-1; tentative D call: TRBD1 (5 bases). CDR1 and CDR2 (germline): SGDLS, YYNGEE. The CDR3 is 13 amino acids. V was trimmed by 4 bases and J by 11 bases, leaving 18 bases between them. CDR3 sequence: CASSPQGEGRAFF. DNA for the CDR3: TGTGCCAGCAGCCCCCAGGGAGAGGGACGGGCTTTCTTT.

The table lists this clonotype with a few counts. The V and J genes are TRBV7-9 and TRBJ2-5; D might be TRBD1 or TRBD2, each matching 5 bases. Germline V gene data show CDR1 as SEHNR and CDR2 as FQNEAQ (reference sequence). V lost 3 bases to trimming and J lost 1 base, with 18 bases between them. The CDR3 is 17 amino acids. CDR3: CASSFLSSREIQETQYF. The CDR3 nucleotides read TGTGCCAGCAGCTTCCTATCCTCCAGGGAGATCCAAGAGACCCAGTACTTC.

The chain recombines TRBV7-9 with TRBJ2-3; 9 bases line up with TRBD1. The CDR3 contains 20 residues. CDR1 is SEHNR and CDR2 is FQNEAQ in the germline V gene (reference sequence). V was clipped by 1 base and J by 3 bases; unmatched bases: 17. The CDR3 DNA sequence: TGTGCCAGCAGCTTAGAGATTTACAGGGGGCTTTATTCAAGGACAGATACGCAGTATTTT. Translating it yields CASSLEIYRGLYSRTDTQYF.

V is TRBV7-2 and J is TRBJ2-3; D is uncertain. CDR1 is SGHTA and CDR2 is FQGNSA in the germline V gene. This CDR3 has 14 amino acids. The germline V and J ends were trimmed by 6 bases and 0 bases, with 10 bases remaining between them. The CDR3 sequence is CASRSVPSTDTQYF. In nucleotides, the CDR3 is TGTGCCAGCAGATCTGTCCCTAGCACAGATACGCAGTATTTT.